Shown below are 28 T cell receptor beta chains from a single sample sequenced in a study of blood T cell repertoires in COVID-19. TCRdb's copy holds only in-frame clones and misses some; the assay was immunoSEQ multiplex PCR. The data show approximately 300,000 clones, around 86% seen once. Sequenced sample: peripheral blood. The receptors originated from a man aged 50 to 59 with active or convalescent COVID-19.

The chain uses TRBV27 and TRBJ2-1, with 7 bases that match TRBD1. The CDR3 extends over 13 amino acids. Trimming removed 2 bases from V and 8 bases from J; junction bases left unmatched: 3. Germline-derived CDR1 and CDR2 are MNHEY and SMNVEV (reference sequence). The CDR3 sequence: CASSLRGQDEQFF. For the CDR3, the DNA is TGTGCCAGCAGTTTAAGGGGGCAGGATGAGCAGTTCTTC.

CDR3: CASSARLTGGGTDTQYF. The CDR3 nucleotides are TGCGCCAGCAGCGCCCGCCTGACAGGGGGCGGGACAGATACGCAGTATTTT. The chain combines TRBV5-1 with TRBJ2-3; 10 positions match TRBD1. J gave up 3 bases and V 4 bases, and 11 bases lay outside the gene matches. The CDR3 runs to 17 residues. Germline CDR1 reads SGHRS; CDR2 reads YFSETQ. The variable domain in full, completed from reference TRBV5-1 and TRBJ2-3, reads KAGVTQTPRYLIKTRGQQVTLSCSPISGHRSVSWYQQTPGQGLQFLFEYFSETQRNKGNFPGRFSGRQFSNSRSEMNVSTLELGDSALYLCASSARLTGGGTDTQYFGPGTRLTVL.

A few counts support this clone. This chain joins TRBV5-6 and TRBJ2-7, with D possibly being TRBD1 (6 bases). V lost 4 bases to trimming and J lost 6 bases, with 14 bases between them. Germline values: CDR1 SGHDT, CDR2 YYEEEE. CDR3 length: 13 amino acids. The DNA for the CDR3 is TGTGCCAGCAGCCTCCAACAGGGTGGCGAGCAGTACTTC. It specifies CASSLQQGGEQYF.

The chain combines TRBV4-1 with TRBJ1-1; no definite D call. Germline CDR1 MGHRA, CDR2 YSYEKL. The CDR3 length is 14 residues. Trimming took off 5 bases at V and 2 bases at J, with 12 bases between the two ends. The CDR3 reads CASSYSPTNTEAFF. The DNA of the CDR3 is TGCGCCAGCAGCTACAGCCCTACCAACACTGAAGCTTTCTTT.

V gene TRBV7-9 combines with J gene TRBJ1-2; 8 bases are shared with TRBD1. This CDR3 has 15 amino acids. Germline CDR1 and CDR2: SEHNR and FQNEAQ (reference sequence). Trimming removed 5 bases from V and 0 bases from J; junction bases left unmatched: 5. CDR3 region: CASSAWDRPNYGYTF. As DNA, the CDR3 is TGTGCCAGCAGCGCCTGGGACAGGCCTAACTATGGCTACACCTTC.

The chain has TRBV29-1 and TRBJ2-1, with TRBD2 matching over 8 bases. Germline V gene lookup returns CDR1 SQVTM and CDR2 ANQGSEA. V shed 7 bases, J shed 0 bases, and the junction held 5 bases outside the gene matches. The length of the CDR3 is 14 residues. The CDR3, as DNA: TGCAGCGCCGGCCGGGGGGGCTCCTACAATGAGCAGTTCTTC. Translated, it gives CSAGRGGSYNEQFF.

The rearrangement uses TRBV11-1 and TRBJ1-3, with D hard to call. Trimming stripped 7 bases from V and 2 bases from J, with 12 bases between. Germline lookup yields CDR1 SGHAT and CDR2 FQDESV (reference sequence). The CDR3 runs 14 residues. The CDR3: CASTFDFAGNTIYF. DNA for the CDR3: TGTGCCAGCACCTTCGACTTCGCTGGAAACACCATATATTTT.

The chain couples TRBV9 to TRBJ2-3; 8 nucleotides agree with TRBD2. The germline gives CDR1 SGDLS, CDR2 YYNGEE. The CDR3 contains 16 residues. The V gene end was trimmed by 0 bases and the J gene end by 2 bases; junction bases not matched to a gene: 5. The DNA of the CDR3 is TGTGCCAGCAGCGTAGCGGGGGGGGGAGCCACAGATACGCAGTATTTT. Translating gives CASSVAGGGATDTQYF. Variable domain in full (rest from reference TRBV9 and TRBJ2-3): DSGVTQTPKHLITATGQRVTLRCSPRSGDLSVYWYQQSLDQGLQFLIQYYNGEERAKGNILERFSAQQFPDLHSELNLSSLELGDSALYFCASSVAGGGATDTQYFGPGTRLTVL.

J is TRBJ1-1 and V is TRBV2; perhaps TRBD1 as D (6 bases). V was pared by 7 bases and J by 9 bases, with 21 bases between. The CDR3 covers 14 residues. Germline V lookup: CDR1 SNHLY, CDR2 FYNNEI. The CDR3 DNA reads as TGTGCCAGCAACCCTAGCCCCGGGACAAACAAAGCTTTCTTT. Translating it yields CASNPSPGTNKAFF.

This clone was observed once. The V and J genes are TRBV27 and TRBJ2-2; a possible D gene is TRBD2 (5 bases). This CDR3 has 17 residues. Deletions cut 1 base from V and 2 bases from J, with 14 bases between. Germline assignment: CDR1 MNHEY and CDR2 SMNVEV (reference sequence). In nucleotides, the CDR3 is TGTGCCAGCAGTTTATGGGGAGTACCGACCAACACCGGGGAGCTGTTTTTT. Residues: CASSLWGVPTNTGELFF.

The chain uses TRBV30 and TRBJ1-5; no clear D. Trimming took 3 bases from V and 1 from J, leaving 10 bases between them. The germline gives CDR1 GTSNPN, CDR2 SVGIG (reference sequence). The CDR3 extends over 14 amino acids. The CDR3 DNA reads TGTGCCTGGAGCCGAATTACAAGCAATCAGCCCCAGCATTTT. This encodes CAWSRITSNQPQHF.

J is TRBJ2-7 and V is TRBV7-2; 14 bases agree with TRBD2. V trimming: 5 bases; J trimming: 3 bases; junction bases outside the gene matches: 9. Per the germline V gene, CDR1 is SGHTA and CDR2 is FQGNSA. CDR3 length equals 17 residues. CDR3 in DNA: TGTGCCAGCAGCCTGCGGACTAGCGGGGGGTACCACTACGAGCAGTACTTC. Amino acid sequence: CASSLRTSGGYHYEQYF.

This clone occurred once. The chain has TRBV24-1 and TRBJ2-3, with 7 bases identical to TRBD2. This CDR3 region has 15 residues. CDR1 is KGHDR and CDR2 is SFDVKD in the germline V gene. V lost 3 bases and J lost 4; bases outside the gene matches: 6. CDR3 nucleotides: TGTGCCACCAGTGATCCCGGACTAGTGGCAGATACGCAGTATTTT. This encodes CATSDPGLVADTQYF.

The chain uses TRBV4-2 and TRBJ2-7; tentatively, D is TRBD2 (6 bases). The germline V gene encodes CDR1 LGHNA and CDR2 YNFKEQ. Trimming shortened V by 0 bases and J by 4 bases, and 19 bases separated the two germline ends. The CDR3 length is 17 residues. The chain's CDR3 is CASSQDLLRAGTYEQYF. The CDR3 DNA reads TGTGCCAGCAGCCAAGATCTCTTACGTGCGGGAACGTACGAGCAGTACTTC.

The chain joins TRBV7-2 to TRBJ2-1, with 11 nucleotides matching TRBD2. Germline CDR1 SGHTA, CDR2 FQGNSA. CDR3 length equals 16 residues. With 2 bases clipped from V and 9 bases from J, the junction kept 9 bases outside the gene matches. CDR3: CASSLPTSGSLGEQFF. The CDR3 DNA is TGTGCCAGCAGCTTACCAACTAGCGGGAGTCTGGGTGAGCAGTTCTTC.

The chain links TRBV11-2 to TRBJ1-1; TRBD1 matches 10 bases. V shed 4 bases, J shed 0 bases, and the junction held 8 bases outside the gene matches. The CDR3 sequence is 17 residues long. CDR1 SGHAT and CDR2 FQNNGV come from the germline V gene. In DNA, the CDR3 is TGTGCCAGCAGCTCCAGCCCGGGACAGGGGTTGAACACTGAAGCTTTCTTT. The encoded protein is CASSSSPGQGLNTEAFF.

V is TRBV5-1 and J is TRBJ2-1, with TRBD1 as a possible D gene (8 bases). The germline gives CDR1 SGHRS, CDR2 YFSETQ. The CDR3 extends over 15 amino acids. Trimming cost V 3 bases and J 10 bases, with 20 bases left between them. The CDR3 region is CASSSTGEGAREQFF. DNA for the CDR3: TGCGCCAGCAGCTCGACAGGGGAGGGGGCACGGGAGCAGTTCTTC.

This clone has only a few counts. The CDR3 bases are TGCGCCAGCAGCCAGGGCAGGGAAACTAATGAAAAACTGTTTTTT. Amino acid sequence: CASSQGRETNEKLFF. The chain recombines TRBV4-3 with TRBJ1-4; perhaps TRBD1 as D (5 bases). The V end was cut by 3 bases, the J end by 1 base, with 9 bases between. The CDR3 consists of 15 residues. Germline V gene sequence: CDR1 LGHNA, CDR2 YSLEER.

For this clone: The same CDR3 also results from other DNA sequences found in this sample. This rearrangement joins TRBV4-1 to TRBJ1-1, with TRBD1 as a possible D gene (5 bases). The CDR3 consists of 13 residues. Trimming pared 5 bases from V and 1 base from J, leaving 8 bases between. Germline CDR1 and CDR2: MGHRA and YSYEKL. CDR3: CASSRQTNTEAFF. CDR3 nucleotide sequence: TGCGCCAGCAGCAGACAGACGAACACTGAAGCTTTCTTT.

The chain recombines TRBV28 with TRBJ2-7, with D perhaps matching TRBD2 (6 bases). CDR3 size: 14 residues. Per the germline V gene, CDR1 is MDHEN and CDR2 is SYDVKM. V was trimmed by 8 bases and J by 0 bases, leaving 14 bases between them. CDR3 sequence: CASGRAGSSYEQYF. DNA for the CDR3: TGTGCCAGCGGGCGGGCGGGGAGCTCCTACGAGCAGTACTTC.

J is TRBJ2-1 and V is TRBV13; 9 positions match TRBD2. This CDR3 has 15 residues. CDR1 is PRHDT, CDR2 FYEKMQ, per germline (reference sequence). Trimming removed 3 bases from V and 6 bases from J; junction bases left unmatched: 6. DNA for the CDR3: TGTGCCAGCAGCTTGGTCCTAGCGGGGCTCAATGAGCAGTTCTTC. Protein sequence: CASSLVLAGLNEQFF.

The rearrangement uses TRBV2 and TRBJ1-4; TRBD1 is a possible D gene (6 bases). V was cut by 6 bases and J by 8 bases, with 13 bases left in between. The CDR3 loop spans 13 amino acids. The germline gives CDR1 SNHLY, CDR2 FYNNEI. The CDR3 loop is CASRAGRGEKLFF. In DNA, the CDR3 is TGTGCCAGCAGGGCAGGGAGGGGGGAAAAACTGTTTTTT.

The rearrangement joins TRBV9 to TRBJ1-1, with D maybe TRBD1 (5 bases). The CDR3 loop spans 15 amino acids. Germline-derived CDR1 and CDR2 are SGDLS and YYNGEE. Trimming removed 7 bases at V and 0 bases at J, with 16 bases between. In nucleotides, the CDR3 is TGTGCCAGCGGCCGGGGGGGAGTGCTGAACACTGAAGCTTTCTTT. This sequence encodes CASGRGGVLNTEAFF.

For this clone: Other DNA sequences in this specimen translate into the identical CDR3. The rearrangement uses TRBV2 and TRBJ1-5; possible D gene TRBD1, 5 bases. Trimming removed 4 bases from V and 5 bases from J, with 9 bases in between. This CDR3 spans 13 amino acids. Germline V lookup: CDR1 SNHLY, CDR2 FYNNEI. The CDR3, as DNA: TGTGCCAGCAGTGGACAGTCTTATCAGCCCCAGCATTTT. It specifies CASSGQSYQPQHF. The full variable domain, in which reference TRBV2 and TRBJ1-5 provide the parts outside the CDR3, is EPEVTQTPSHQVTQMGQEVILRCVPISNHLYFYWYRQILGQKVEFLVSFYNNEISEKSEIFDDQFSVERPDGSNFTLKIRSTKLEDSAMYFCASSGQSYQPQHFGDGTRLSIL.

The CDR3 here is CASSQGGQFDGYTF. The CDR3 bases are TGCGCCAGCAGCCAAGGGGGACAGTTCGATGGCTACACCTTC. The gene calls are TRBV4-1 and TRBJ1-2, with TRBD1 matching 7 bases. The CDR3 totals 14 residues. The germline gives CDR1 MGHRA, CDR2 YSYEKL. Losses at the gene ends were 1 base for V and 6 bases for J; bases not matched to a gene: 5.

The gene calls are TRBV19 and TRBJ1-5; tentatively, D is TRBD1 (5 bases). From germline, CDR1 is LNHDA and CDR2 SQIVND (reference sequence). The CDR3 covers 15 residues. The V gene lost 3 bases and the J gene lost 5 bases, with 14 bases spanning the gap. CDR3 amino acids: CASSIRGDGYQPQHF. For the CDR3, the DNA is TGTGCCAGTAGTATTCGGGGGGATGGTTATCAGCCCCAGCATTTT.

V usage is TRBV3-1 (or the pseudogene TRBV3-2) and J usage is TRBJ2-5; TRBD2 matches at 9 bases. The CDR3 is made up of 18 amino acids. Germline trimming cut 0 bases from V and 1 base from J; bases unmatched to any gene: 9. The germline CDR1 and CDR2 sequences are LGHDT and YNNKEL (reference sequence). CDR3 sequence reads: CASSQDLSKRGAQETQYF. The CDR3 region has the DNA TGTGCCAGCAGCCAAGATTTGAGTAAGCGGGGGGCCCAAGAGACCCAGTACTTC.

The chain employs TRBV10-2 and TRBJ2-7, with D maybe TRBD1 (6 bases). The CDR3 length is 14 residues. Trimming shortened V by 1 base and J by 3 bases, and 10 bases separated the two germline ends. CDR1 and CDR2 (germline): WSHSY, SAAADI. As DNA, the CDR3 is TGCGCCAGCAGTGAGTTGGGACAAGGCTACGAGCAGTACTTC. Translating it yields CASSELGQGYEQYF.